What follows is one T cell receptor beta chain and its context. Assay used: immunoSEQ multiplex PCR; TCRdb lists only in-frame clones, some missing. This table has 110,000 to 150,000 clones, 88% appearing once. This sample was included in a study of T cell responses to AZD1222 COVID-19 vaccine. The CDR3 runs to 14 residues. Per germline, CDR1 KGHDR and CDR2 SFDVKD. The ends lost 10 bases at V and 1 base at J; junction bases unmatched: 4. The sequence was obtained from an adult who received the AZD1222 COVID-19 vaccine. The sample in question was peripheral blood, obtained 28 days after the second AZD1222 dose. The chain uses TRBV24-1 and TRBJ2-1; the match to TRBD1 covers 9 bases. The CDR3 sequence: CATQGAGSYNEQFF. DNA of the CDR3: TGTGCCACACAGGGGGCAGGTTCCTACAATGAGCAGTTCTTC.